This TCR beta chain originates from a study of T cell repertoires in cytomegalovirus infection (dated by TCRdb to about 2019). At the level of the whole study: The HLA type of each donor mattered for the analysis, because public TCR beta signatures pointed to carriage of CMV infection along with the matching HLA type. Findings and caveats that apply to the study as a whole: In the ex vivo response, HLA-C-restricted CMV-specific TCR beta clonotypes were dominant, and in two of eight donors the single most frequent clonotype came from this HLA-C-restricted group. In both this cohort and an independent roughly 400-donor cohort, the cumulative frequency of public TCR beta family members distinguished carriers of CMV infection plus the relevant HLA type.

Reads for this sample came from an Illumina HiSeq 1500. TCRdb reprocessed the public reads (quality trimming at Q25 with fastp, clone calling with MiXCR) and kept in-frame beta chains. Rows matching on CDR3 protein sequence are summarized as one entry with the most common DNA and genes. Here the sample has more than 650,000 distinct CDR3 sequences; 35% to 45% occur a single time. Around 2.6% of the sample comes from the top ten. The germline ends are 14 bases apart after V is trimmed by 4 bases and J by 5 bases. The CDR3 measures 15 amino acids from cysteine to phenylalanine. Here the CDR3 DNA is all that survives: 45 bases in frame from base 1. CDR1 is given as LNHDA and CDR2 as SQIVND, both from the germline V gene (reference sequence). In the case of this clonotype: It lacks a known antigen. One base away there is no much larger clone; base qualities are not given.

Sequences were obtained from PBMCs. The sequence joins TRBV19 to TRBJ2-2; a tentative D match to TRBD2 spans 5 bases. The receptor comes from a human donor in good health (CMV status not recorded). Some clones in this sample may be carry-over from other donors' samples. The CDR3 reads CASSSPGVSTGELFF. The bases read TGTGCCAGTAGTAGTCCCGGGGTATCGACCGGGGAGCTGTTTTTT.